A single TCR beta chain is shown here with its context. Its target is not known. These data come from a study of shared clonotypes between healthy human individuals. Study as a whole: The study drew on a couple of women and a few men aged 18 to 49 as donors. Study-wide results and caveats: Only blood underwent sampling, and tissue repertoires likely differ.

Loaded into unsorted PBMC replicate PCRs was roughly 310 ng DNA, 25,000 to 35,000 T cell genomes. The method was immunoSEQ multiplex PCR; TCRdb's version includes in-frame clones alone and lacks a portion of them. The top ten hold 12% of the sample, which has fewer than 550,000 clones, about 75% seen once. This CDR3 has 13 residues. Deletions cut 6 bases from V and 3 bases from J, with 11 bases between. Germline V lookup: CDR1 LNHDA, CDR2 SQIVND (reference sequence). Roughly 81 million PBMCs per unsorted sample were used for genomic DNA. The rearrangement uses TRBV19 and TRBJ1-1, with unresolved D. This clonotype was obtained from a woman in her forties in good health. Some clones in this sample may be carry-over from other donors' samples. Sequenced sample: PBMCs. CDR3 amino acids: CASRDGIYTEAFF. The CDR3 DNA follows: TGTGCCAGTAGAGACGGGATCTACACTGAAGCTTTCTTT. Combining the CDR3 with reference TRBV19 and TRBJ1-1 gives the whole variable domain DGGITQSPKYLFRKEGQNVTLSCEQNLNHDAMYWYRQDPGQGLRLIYYSQIVNDFQKGDIAEGYSVSREKKESFPLTVTSAQKNPTAFYLCASRDGIYTEAFFGQGTRLTVV.